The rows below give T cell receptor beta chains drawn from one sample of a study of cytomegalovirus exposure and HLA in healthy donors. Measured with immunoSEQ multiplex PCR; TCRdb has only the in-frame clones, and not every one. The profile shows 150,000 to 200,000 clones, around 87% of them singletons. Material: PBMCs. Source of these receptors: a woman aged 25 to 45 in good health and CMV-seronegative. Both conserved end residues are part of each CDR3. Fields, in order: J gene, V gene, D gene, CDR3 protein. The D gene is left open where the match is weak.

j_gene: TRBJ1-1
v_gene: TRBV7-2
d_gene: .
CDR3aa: CASSLPPTGNTEAFF

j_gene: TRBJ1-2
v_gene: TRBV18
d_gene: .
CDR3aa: CASSPYSISQGAREGYTF

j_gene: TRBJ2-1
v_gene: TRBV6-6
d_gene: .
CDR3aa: CASSYSVDEQFF

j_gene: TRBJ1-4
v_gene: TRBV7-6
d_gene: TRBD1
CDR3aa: CASSSPGTENEKLFF

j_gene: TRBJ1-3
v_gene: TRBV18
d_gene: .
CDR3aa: CASSPPSQGVEGNTIYF

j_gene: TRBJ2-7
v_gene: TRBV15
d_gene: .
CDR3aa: CATRQVSSSYEQYF

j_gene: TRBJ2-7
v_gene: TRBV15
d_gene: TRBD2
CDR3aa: CATSRGDYSSYEQYF

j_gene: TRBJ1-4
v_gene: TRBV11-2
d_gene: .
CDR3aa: CASSQLATNEKLFF

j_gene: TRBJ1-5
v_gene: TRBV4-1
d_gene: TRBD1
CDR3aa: CASSLFPAGGQEPQHF

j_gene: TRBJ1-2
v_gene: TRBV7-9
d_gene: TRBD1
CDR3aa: CASSMGQFSLTPYGYTF

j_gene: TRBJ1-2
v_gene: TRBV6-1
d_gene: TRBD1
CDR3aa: CASSEANRGTLGGYTF

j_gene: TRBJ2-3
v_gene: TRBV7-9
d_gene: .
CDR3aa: CASSLGGPHGGTDTQYF

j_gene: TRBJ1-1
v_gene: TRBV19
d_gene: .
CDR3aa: CASSITKNTEAFF

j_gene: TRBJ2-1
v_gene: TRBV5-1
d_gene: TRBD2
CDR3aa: CASSHTSGGLNEQFF

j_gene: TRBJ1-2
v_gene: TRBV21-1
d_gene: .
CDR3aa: CASSKRPYGYTF

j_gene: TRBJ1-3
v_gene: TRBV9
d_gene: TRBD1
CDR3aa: CASSVALEGQGANTIYF

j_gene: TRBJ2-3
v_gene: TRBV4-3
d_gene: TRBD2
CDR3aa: CASSQEMRGVGDTQYF

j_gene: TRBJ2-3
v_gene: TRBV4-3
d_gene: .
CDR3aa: CASSPGVAEDTQYF

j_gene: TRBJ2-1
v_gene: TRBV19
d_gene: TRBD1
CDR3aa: CASNPDRAPSNEQFF

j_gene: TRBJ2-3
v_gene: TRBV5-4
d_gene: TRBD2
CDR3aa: CASSRTSGGPNSDTQYF

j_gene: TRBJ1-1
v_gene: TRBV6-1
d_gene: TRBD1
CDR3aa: CASSASRPGTGVPAEAFF

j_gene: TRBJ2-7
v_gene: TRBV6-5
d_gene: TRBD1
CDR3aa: CASRQGSYEQYF

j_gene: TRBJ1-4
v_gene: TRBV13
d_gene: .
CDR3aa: CASSFQGLGTNEKLFF

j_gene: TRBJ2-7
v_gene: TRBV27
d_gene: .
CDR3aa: CASSSLDSFYEQYF

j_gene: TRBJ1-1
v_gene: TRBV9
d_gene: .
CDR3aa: CASSVGIGEDTEAFF

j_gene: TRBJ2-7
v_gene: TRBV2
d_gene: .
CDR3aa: CASSGTENSYEQYF

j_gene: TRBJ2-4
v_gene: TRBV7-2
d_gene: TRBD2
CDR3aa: CASSSLTSTPIQYF

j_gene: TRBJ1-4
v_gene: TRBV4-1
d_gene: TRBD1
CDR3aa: CASSQDPGGGEKLFF

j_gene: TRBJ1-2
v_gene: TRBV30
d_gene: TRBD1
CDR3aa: CAWTTGVRGYGYTF

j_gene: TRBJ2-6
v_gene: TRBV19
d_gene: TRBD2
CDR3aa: CASSIRGGGSGANVLTF

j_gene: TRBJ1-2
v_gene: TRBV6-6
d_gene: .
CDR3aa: CASSSSDRVNYGYTF

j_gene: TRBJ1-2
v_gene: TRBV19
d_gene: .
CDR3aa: CATTLSSQGANGYTF

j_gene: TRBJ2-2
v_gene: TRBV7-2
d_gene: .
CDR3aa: CASSPSGELFF

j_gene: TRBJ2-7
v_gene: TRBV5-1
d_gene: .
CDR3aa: CASSLTGQEQYF

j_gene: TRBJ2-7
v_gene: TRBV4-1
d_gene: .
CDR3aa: CASSQQASSYEQYF

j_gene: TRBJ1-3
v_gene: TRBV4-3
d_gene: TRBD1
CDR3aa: CASSHSSTGIGNTIYF

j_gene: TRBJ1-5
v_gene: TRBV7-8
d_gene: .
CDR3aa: CASSLAAGSENQPQHF

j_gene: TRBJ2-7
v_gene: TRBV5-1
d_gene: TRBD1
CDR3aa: CASSHLPGQLYEQYF

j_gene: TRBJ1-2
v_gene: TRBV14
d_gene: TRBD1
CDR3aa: CASSHLPGQGNYGYTF

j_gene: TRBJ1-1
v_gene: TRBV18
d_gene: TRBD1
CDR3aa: CASSLLGQPEAFF